A single sample is the source of the 27 T cell receptor beta chains below, sequenced in a study of OX40 agonist ivuxolimab in advanced cancers. Only in-frame clones appear in the TCRdb table, and some are missing; sequencing was by immunoSEQ multiplex PCR. The sample lists 55,000 to 70,000 clones, about 88% occurring once. The sequences come from CD4+ or CD8+ T cells sorted from blood, collected in a trial of the OX40 agonist ivuxolimab. Receptor source: an adult with an advanced solid tumor such as melanoma, head and neck, liver or kidney cancer.

The chain carries TRBV14 and TRBJ1-2; no firm D call. Trimming shortened V by 3 bases and J by 4 bases, and 9 bases separated the two germline ends. CDR1 and CDR2 (germline): SGHDN, FVKESK. This CDR3 is 13 amino acids long. For the CDR3, the DNA is TGTGCCAGCAGCCACGACATTGGCTATGGCTACACCTTC. As protein: CASSHDIGYGYTF.

The chain recombines TRBV4-2 with TRBJ2-2, with TRBD1 matching 9 bases. The CDR3 is 17 amino acids. Losses at the gene ends were 1 base for V and 6 bases for J; bases not matched to a gene: 9. Germline lookup yields CDR1 LGHNA and CDR2 YNFKEQ. CDR3 protein: CASSQVGQGQVAGELFF. The CDR3 bases are TGTGCCAGCAGCCAAGTGGGACAGGGCCAAGTAGCCGGGGAGCTGTTTTTT.

V is TRBV6-5 and J is TRBJ1-5; D is unresolved. The length of the CDR3 is 10 residues. Trimming cost V 8 bases and J 4 bases, with 3 bases left between them. Germline-derived CDR1 and CDR2 are MNHEY and SVGAGI. The CDR3: CASGNQPQHF. CDR3 DNA sequence: TGTGCCAGCGGGAATCAGCCCCAGCATTTT.

CDR3 DNA: TGTGCCAGCAGCTCTAGCGGGGGGGCCGGGGAGCTGTTTTTT. Protein sequence: CASSSSGGAGELFF. The genes are TRBV7-2 and TRBJ2-2; 12 nucleotides agree with TRBD2. Germline CDR1 SGHTA, CDR2 FQGNSA. Trimming cost V 4 bases and J 6 bases; bases outside gene matches: 0. There are 14 residues in the CDR3.

The J gene is TRBJ1-1, the V gene TRBV29-1; weak D call: TRBD1 (5 bases). Trimming cost V 6 bases and J 0 bases, with 20 bases left between them. The CDR3 is 16 residues long. Germline-derived CDR1 and CDR2 are SQVTM and ANQGSEA. Here the CDR3 reads CSVRDTGRTMNTEAFF. CDR3 nucleotides: TGCAGCGTCCGGGATACAGGACGGACCATGAACACTGAAGCTTTCTTT.

V gene TRBV5-5 combines with J gene TRBJ2-5, with TRBD2 as a possible D gene (6 bases). Trimming pared 3 bases from V and 0 bases from J, leaving 15 bases between. This CDR3 is 16 amino acids long. The germline V gene encodes CDR1 SGHKS and CDR2 YYEKEE (reference sequence). The CDR3 loop is CASSYGGWGYQETQYF. The CDR3 bases are TGTGCCAGCAGCTACGGGGGATGGGGGTACCAAGAGACCCAGTACTTC.

V is TRBV19 and J is TRBJ1-6; maybe TRBD1 (5 bases). V was cut by 10 bases and J by 14 bases, with 21 bases left in between. This CDR3 region has 13 residues. Germline V gives CDR1 LNHDA, CDR2 SQIVND (reference sequence). The CDR3 DNA is TGTGCCACGTCTGGACCGACAGTCAAGTCCCTCCACTTT. Translation: CATSGPTVKSLHF.

The rearrangement joins TRBV29-1 to TRBJ1-2; 7 nucleotides match TRBD1. Germline V CDR1 and CDR2: SQVTM, ANQGSEA. The V gene end was trimmed by 7 bases and the J gene end by 8 bases; junction bases not matched to a gene: 13. This CDR3 has 13 amino acids. The CDR3 bases are TGCAGCGCTCTTGGAAAGGGGGCTGGCGGCTACACCTTC. This sequence encodes CSALGKGAGGYTF.

The genes are TRBV18 and TRBJ1-4; 8 bases agree with TRBD1. The germline CDR1 and CDR2 sequences are KGHSH and LQKENI. J lost 0 bases, V lost 8 bases, and 2 bases had no gene match. This CDR3 contains 14 residues. The CDR3 bases are TGTGCCAGCCAGGACAGGGCAACTAATGAAAAACTGTTTTTT. It translates to CASQDRATNEKLFF.

This clone was seen a single time. The chain employs TRBV7-3 and TRBJ1-1; TRBD1 matches 7 bases. V was pared by 5 bases and J by 1 base, with 13 bases of the junction left unmatched. The CDR3 runs 17 residues. The germline V gene has CDR1 SGHTA and CDR2 FQGTGA. The chain's CDR3 is CASSAGGAGTANTEAFF. DNA of the CDR3: TGTGCCAGCAGCGCGGGGGGGGCTGGGACAGCGAACACTGAAGCTTTCTTT.

In DNA form, the CDR3 reads TGCGCCAGCAGCTTGGGCGGGGGGATGCGAGTGAACACTGAAGCTTTCTTT. This translates into CASSLGGGMRVNTEAFF. The chain employs TRBV5-1 and TRBJ1-1; maybe TRBD1 (5 bases). V was shortened by 0 bases and J by 0 bases, with 15 bases between the two germline ends. The CDR3 covers 17 residues. Germline V gene lookup returns CDR1 SGHRS and CDR2 YFSETQ.

As DNA, the CDR3 is TGTGCCAGCTCATCAAACCCAGGGGACACTGAAGCTTTCTTT. This sequence encodes CASSSNPGDTEAFF. The chain carries TRBV18 and TRBJ1-1; tentative D call: TRBD1 (6 bases). Germline CDR1 is KGHSH and CDR2 is LQKENI. The CDR3 runs 14 residues. The V gene lost 5 bases and the J gene lost 3 bases, with 13 bases spanning the gap.

The CDR3 loop reads CASSLGGLASSYNEQFF. The CDR3 DNA is TGTGCCAGCAGCTTAGGGGGGCTAGCGAGCTCCTACAATGAGCAGTTCTTC. The genes are TRBV13 and TRBJ2-1, with D perhaps TRBD2 (6 bases). The V end was cut by 0 bases, the J end by 0 bases, with 12 bases between. CDR1 PRHDT and CDR2 FYEKMQ come from the germline V gene (reference sequence). The CDR3 has 17 residues.

DNA of the CDR3: TGTGCCAGCAGCCGAACCCTACTAGCGGGGGGCACAGATACGCAGTATTTT. As protein: CASSRTLLAGGTDTQYF. This sequence joins TRBV7-2 and TRBJ2-3; 11 nucleotides agree with TRBD2. Germline V gene sequence: CDR1 SGHTA, CDR2 FQGNSA. The CDR3 is made up of 17 amino acids. V was clipped by 5 bases and J by 1 base; unmatched bases: 8.

This clone showed up just once. The chain couples TRBV2 to TRBJ2-7; 9 bases are a match to TRBD1. With 6 bases clipped from V and 4 bases from J, the junction kept 10 bases outside the gene matches. In germline, CDR1 is SNHLY, CDR2 FYNNEI. The CDR3 has 15 residues. The CDR3 nucleotides are TGTGCCAGCAGCAAACAGGGGGCCCATCTATACGAGCAGTACTTC. As protein: CASSKQGAHLYEQYF.

This chain uses TRBV15 with TRBJ2-7; D is unclear. This CDR3 is 17 amino acids long. V lost 1 base and J lost 6, with 22 bases in between. The V gene's germline CDR1 is LNHNV and CDR2 YYDKDF (reference sequence). The CDR3 DNA sequence: TGTGCCACCAGCAGAGCTAGTGGTACGGCAAAGCAGCGCGAGCAGTACTTC. Translated, it gives CATSRASGTAKQREQYF.

J is TRBJ1-5 and V is TRBV5-6; perhaps TRBD1 as D (5 bases). Germline assignment: CDR1 SGHDT and CDR2 YYEEEE. V gave up 2 bases and J gave up 1 base, with 10 bases separating them. The CDR3 extends over 15 amino acids. The DNA of the CDR3 is TGTGCCAGCAGCTTACGGGGGAGAAGCAATCAGCCCCAGCATTTT. It yields the protein CASSLRGRSNQPQHF.

The sample holds a few counts of this clone. V usage is TRBV5-1 and J usage is TRBJ2-3; TRBD1 matches 9 bases. J was trimmed by 4 bases and V by 5 bases; bases with no gene match: 5. CDR3 length: 14 amino acids. CDR1 is SGHRS and CDR2 is YFSETQ in the germline V gene. In nucleotides, the CDR3 is TGCGCCAGCAGACAGGGGGCATTCTCAGATACGCAGTATTTT. This encodes CASRQGAFSDTQYF.

V usage is TRBV11-3 and J usage is TRBJ2-1, with TRBD2 identical over 10 bases. With 2 bases clipped from V and 6 bases from J, the junction kept 4 bases outside the gene matches. Germline-derived CDR1 and CDR2 are SGHNT and YENEEA. This CDR3 region has 15 residues. The CDR3 coding sequence is TGTGCCAGCAGCTTACGTAGCGGGGGGTCCAATGAGCAGTTCTTC. Its protein product is CASSLRSGGSNEQFF.

The chain has TRBV4-1 and TRBJ1-2, with 9 positions matching TRBD1. The CDR3 runs to 14 residues. V gave up 4 bases and J gave up 3 bases; unmatched junction bases: 3. Germline CDR1 MGHRA, CDR2 YSYEKL. DNA of the CDR3: TGCGCCAGCAGCCCCCGGGACAGGGACTATGGCTACACCTTC. Amino acid sequence: CASSPRDRDYGYTF.

The genes are TRBV6-1 and TRBJ2-3, with D perhaps TRBD2 (5 bases). Trimming left V 4 bases short and J 4 bases short, with 9 bases between. The CDR3 sequence is 13 residues long. In germline, CDR1 is MNHNS, CDR2 SASEGT. The CDR3 sequence: CASSVTTSDTQYF. For the CDR3, the DNA is TGTGCCAGCAGTGTGACTACTTCAGATACGCAGTATTTT.

The chain combines TRBV5-1 with TRBJ2-1, with D possibly TRBD2 on 7 matching bases. Germline CDR1 reads SGHRS; CDR2 reads YFSETQ. V lost 6 bases to trimming and J lost 9 bases, with 16 bases between them. The CDR3 is made up of 13 amino acids. CDR3: CASTKGGPTEQFF. The DNA for the CDR3 is TGCGCCAGCACTAAGGGGGGGCCCACTGAGCAGTTCTTC.

To note about this clone: The junction does not match germline at one end; this may be a read error. V and J are TRBV5-4 and TRBJ1-1; TRBD1 agrees at 8 bases. The CDR3 extends over 11 amino acids. Germline values: CDR1 SGHNT, CDR2 YYREEE (reference sequence). The CDR3 nucleotides read TGTGCCAGCAGCTCCGAGAAGGACAGGGCCTTT. Its protein product is CASSSEKDRAF.

The J gene is TRBJ1-1, the V gene TRBV12-5; D ambiguous. CDR1 and CDR2 (germline): LGHNT, FRNRAP. This CDR3 comprises 16 residues. The V and J ends lost 5 bases and 3 bases respectively, with 19 bases between them. CDR3: CASGTERVGSHTEAFF. CDR3 sequence (DNA): TGTGCTAGTGGTACCGAGAGGGTTGGATCTCACACTGAAGCTTTCTTT.

V is TRBV5-4 and J is TRBJ2-5; D is unclear. From germline, CDR1 is SGHNT and CDR2 YYREEE (reference sequence). V was cut by 4 bases and J by 5 bases, with 12 bases left in between. The CDR3 totals 13 residues. This chain's CDR3 is CASSITSGETQYF. The DNA for the CDR3 is TGTGCCAGCAGCATCACCTCCGGGGAGACCCAGTACTTC. The full variable domain, completed using reference TRBV5-4 and TRBJ2-5, is ETGVTQSPTHLIKTRGQQVTLRCSSQSGHNTVSWYQQALGQGPQFIFQYYREEENGRGNFPPRFSGLQFPNYSSELNVNALELDDSALYLCASSITSGETQYFGPGTRLLVL.

The CDR3 DNA follows: TGTGCCAGCAGCAAAGACAGGGGGCAAGGAGGCTACACCTTC. Protein sequence: CASSKDRGQGGYTF. This sequence joins TRBV7-3 and TRBJ1-2; 10 nucleotides agree with TRBD1. The length of the CDR3 is 14 residues. V trimming: 5 bases; J trimming: 8 bases; junction bases outside the gene matches: 8. Germline assignment: CDR1 SGHTA and CDR2 FQGTGA.

The genes are TRBV15 and TRBJ1-5; D is unclear. The V end lost 6 bases, the J end lost 0 bases, and 9 bases lay between the germline ends. Germline-derived CDR1 and CDR2 are LNHNV and YYDKDF (reference sequence). The CDR3 sequence is 14 residues long. The chain's CDR3 is CATRGELSNQPQHF. DNA for the CDR3: TGTGCCACCAGAGGAGAACTTAGCAATCAGCCCCAGCATTTT. Drawing the rest from reference TRBV15 and TRBJ1-5, the complete variable domain is DAMVIQNPRYQVTQFGKPVTLSCSQTLNHNVMYWYQQKSSQAPKLLFHYYDKDFNNEADTPDNFQSRRPNTSFCFLDIRSPGLGDTAMYLCATRGELSNQPQHFGDGTRLSIL.